These 30 T cell receptor beta chains came from one sample sequenced in a study of vaccination and CD4 T cells after COVID-19. Treatment defined: 10-day PBMC culture with coronavirus spike peptide pools or control peptides (ViraFEST assay). These receptors lack a known antigen. The Oncomine TCR Beta short-read assay sequenced DNA from cultured CD4+ T cells. TCRdb re-derived calls from the PCR reads in MiXCR, one entry per CDR3 protein. The sample holds 15,000 to 20,000 distinct CDR3 sequences, about 32% seen once. The sequencing sample was made of cultured CD4+ T cells from blood. The receptor set was obtained from a human donor with COVID-19.

The chain combines TRBV4-2 with TRBJ1-2; 9 bases fit TRBD1. CDR3 length: 15 amino acids. The germline gives CDR1 LGHNA, CDR2 YNFKEQ. V lost 5 bases to trimming and J lost 7 bases; unmatched junction nucleotides: 11. CDR3: CASSDPGTGIFGYTF. For the CDR3, the DNA is TGTGCCAGCAGCGACCCCGGGACAGGGATTTTTGGCTACACCTTC.

This clonotype was recorded a few times. This sequence joins TRBV2 and TRBJ2-4; D is tentatively TRBD1 or TRBD2 (5 bases each). This CDR3 spans 15 amino acids. CDR1 and CDR2 from the germline V gene are SNHLY and FYNNEI. V lost 5 bases and J lost 3, with 14 bases in between. The DNA for the CDR3 is TGTGCCAGCAGTACTAGGGGATCGGTCAAAAACATTCAGTACTTC. Residues: CASSTRGSVKNIQYF.

The chain employs TRBV7-8 and TRBJ2-7; 10 nucleotides match TRBD1. Germline CDR1 and CDR2: SGHVS and FQNEAQ. This CDR3 is built from 14 residues. V dropped 5 bases and J dropped 1; count of bases not matched to a gene: 2. CDR3 in DNA: TGTGCCAGCAGCCAGGGACAGGGGTCCTACGAGCAGTACTTC. This sequence encodes CASSQGQGSYEQYF.

The rearrangement links TRBV6-5 to TRBJ1-1; no definite D call. This CDR3 spans 14 amino acids. CDR1 is MNHEY, CDR2 SVGAGI, per germline. V lost 2 bases and J 3 bases, leaving 10 bases between the germline ends. CDR3 sequence: CASSYTPWYTEAFF. The CDR3, as DNA: TGTGCCAGCAGTTACACGCCGTGGTACACTGAAGCTTTCTTT.

The chain employs TRBV7-2 and TRBJ2-7; D unresolved. Trimming removed 2 bases at V and 7 bases at J, with 12 bases between. Looked up from germline, CDR1 is SGHTA and CDR2 is FQGNSA. The CDR3 runs 13 residues. The CDR3 loop is CASSLQIMMEQYF. The CDR3 nucleotides read TGTGCCAGCAGCTTACAGATAATGATGGAGCAGTACTTC.

A few counts support this clonotype. V and J are TRBV6-1 and TRBJ2-5, with D maybe TRBD2 (5 bases). CDR3 length: 11 amino acids. Trimming removed 5 bases at V and 5 bases at J, with 6 bases between. The V gene's germline CDR1 is MNHNS and CDR2 SASEGT. CDR3 in amino acids: CASSTRETQYF. The CDR3 bases are TGTGCCAGCAGTACTAGGGAGACCCAGTACTTC.

The V and J genes are TRBV24-1 and TRBJ2-1; TRBD1 aligns across 9 bases. Germline V CDR1 and CDR2: KGHDR, SFDVKD. This CDR3 is built from 14 residues. Unmatched junction bases numbered 3, after V lost 5 bases and J lost 5 bases. The CDR3 spells CATSVTGGHNEQFF. The CDR3 coding sequence is TGTGCCACCAGTGTTACAGGGGGCCACAATGAGCAGTTCTTC.

This clonotype was counted between two and nine times. The CDR3 region has the DNA TGTGCCAGCATCCCACAGGGCACTGAAGCTTTCTTT. Its translation: CASIPQGTEAFF. The genes are TRBV6-1 and TRBJ1-1, with D tentatively TRBD1 (6 bases). Germline values: CDR1 MNHNS, CDR2 SASEGT. The CDR3 covers 12 residues. Trimming removed 7 bases from V and 4 bases from J, with 10 bases in between.

The DNA for the CDR3 is TGTGCCAGCAGTTTACGGCAGAATGCGAATTCACCCCTCCACTTT. This encodes CASSLRQNANSPLHF. The J gene is TRBJ1-6, the V gene TRBV27, with unresolved D. The CDR3 is made up of 15 amino acids. The V gene's germline CDR1 is MNHEY and CDR2 SMNVEV (reference sequence). Trimming removed 2 bases at V and 7 bases at J, with 12 bases between.

The chain is built from TRBV7-2 and TRBJ2-1; 14 bases line up with TRBD2. V lost 4 bases, J lost 6 bases, and 8 bases stayed unmatched. This CDR3 comprises 17 residues. Germline assignment: CDR1 SGHTA and CDR2 FQGNSA. DNA for the CDR3: TGTGCCAGCAGCTCCCGACTAGCGGGGGGGCCGAGCAATGAGCAGTTCTTC. It translates to CASSSRLAGGPSNEQFF.

The gene calls are TRBV6-5 and TRBJ1-5; D may be TRBD1 (5 bases). The CDR3 loop spans 15 amino acids. V lost 0 bases to trimming and J lost 1 base, with 7 bases between them. The germline V gene encodes CDR1 MNHEY and CDR2 SVGAGI. The DNA for the CDR3 is TGTGCCAGCAGTTACTCGTACAGGAGCAATCAGCCCCAGCATTTT. Amino acid sequence: CASSYSYRSNQPQHF.

V is TRBV6-5 and J is TRBJ2-7, with D tentatively TRBD2 (6 bases). The CDR3 length is 15 residues. The germline V gene has CDR1 MNHEY and CDR2 SVGAGI. V was shortened by 1 base and J by 2 bases, with 12 bases between the two germline ends. CDR3 amino acids: CASSYLGGPPYEQYF. The CDR3 DNA reads as TGTGCCAGCAGTTACTTGGGGGGTCCCCCCTACGAGCAGTACTTC.

The chain joins TRBV20-1 to TRBJ2-3, with a tentative D call TRBD1 (5 bases). V lost 3 bases and J lost 3, with 13 bases in between. The CDR3 spans 14 residues. Germline V gene lookup returns CDR1 DFQATT and CDR2 SNEGSKA (reference sequence). CDR3 bases: TGCAGTGCTAGCGAATCCAAGGGGACAGATACGCAGTATTTT. Amino acid sequence: CSASESKGTDTQYF.

This clonotype was observed a few times. The chain is built from TRBV6-1 and TRBJ1-5; 9 nucleotides line up with TRBD1. V shed 10 bases and J 7 bases; nucleotides not matched to a gene: 23. The CDR3 is made up of 18 amino acids. From germline, CDR1 is MNHNS and CDR2 SASEGT. The CDR3 here is CAIAYSSITGGRGQPQHF. CDR3 DNA sequence: TGTGCCATTGCGTATAGTTCCATCACAGGGGGCAGGGGACAGCCCCAGCATTTT.

The chain combines TRBV12-3 or TRBV12-4 with TRBJ1-5; D is undetermined. The V gene lost 7 bases and the J gene lost 0 bases, with 10 bases spanning the gap. The CDR3 covers 14 residues. The CDR3 region is CASTTRNSNQPQHF. The CDR3 DNA sequence: TGTGCCAGCACGACGAGAAATAGCAATCAGCCCCAGCATTTT.

The chain has TRBV10-1 and TRBJ2-1, with no clear D. The CDR3 loop spans 15 amino acids. Trimming took off 3 bases at V and 2 bases at J, with 11 bases between the two ends. Germline assignment: CDR1 WNHNN and CDR2 SYGVQD (reference sequence). CDR3 DNA sequence: TGCGCCAGCAGTGAACGGGCAGGAACCTACAATGAGCAGTTCTTC. As protein: CASSERAGTYNEQFF.

The chain uses TRBV7-2 and TRBJ2-5; 9 bases fit TRBD2. CDR1 is SGHTA and CDR2 is FQGNSA in the germline V gene. V lost 6 bases to trimming and J lost 5 bases; unmatched junction nucleotides: 13. The CDR3 covers 16 residues. In DNA, the CDR3 is TGTGCCAGCAGTACCCGGGGGCTAGCGGGGATGGAGACCCAGTACTTC. This gives the protein CASSTRGLAGMETQYF.

The chain combines TRBV19 with TRBJ1-2; TRBD1 is a possible D gene (6 bases). CDR3 length equals 14 residues. Per the germline V gene, CDR1 is LNHDA and CDR2 is SQIVND (reference sequence). Trimming took off 5 bases at V and 5 bases at J, with 15 bases between the two ends. CDR3 region: CASSATGIPYGYTF. The CDR3 DNA sequence: TGTGCCAGTAGTGCTACAGGGATTCCATATGGCTACACCTTC.

This clonotype was detected a few times. The chain recombines TRBV7-2 with TRBJ2-5; D may be TRBD2 (6 bases). V was shortened by 1 base and J by 1 base, with 10 bases between the two germline ends. The CDR3 has 15 residues. Germline CDR1 is SGHTA and CDR2 is FQGNSA. CDR3 in DNA: TGTGCCAGCAGCTTAGGTCGGGGGAGCCAAGAGACCCAGTACTTC. Amino acid sequence: CASSLGRGSQETQYF.

This clonotype was recorded a few times. The rearrangement uses TRBV10-2 and TRBJ1-1; tentative D call: TRBD1 (5 bases). CDR1 WSHSY and CDR2 SAAADI come from the germline V gene. Trimming took 2 bases from V and 0 from J, leaving 7 bases between them. CDR3 length: 14 residues. The CDR3 DNA follows: TGCGCCAGCAGTGAGCAGGGATTGAACACTGAAGCTTTCTTT. Its protein product is CASSEQGLNTEAFF.

This chain connects TRBV20-1 to TRBJ1-1; 9 positions match TRBD1. Germline trimming cut 0 bases from V and 5 bases from J; bases unmatched to any gene: 10. The CDR3 totals 16 residues. CDR1 DFQATT and CDR2 SNEGSKA come from the germline V gene (reference sequence). CDR3 DNA: TGCAGTGCTAGAGATACGGGACAGGGATTATGGACTGAAGCTTTCTTT. Amino acids: CSARDTGQGLWTEAFF.

The V call is TRBV19, the J call TRBJ2-5, with 10 bases fitting TRBD1. The CDR3 contains 13 residues. J lost 2 bases, V lost 10 bases, and 4 bases had no gene match. Germline CDR1 and CDR2: LNHDA and SQIVND (reference sequence). In nucleotides, the CDR3 is TGTGCCACGGGGACAGGGGCGCAAGAGACCCAGTACTTC. Translating gives CATGTGAQETQYF. Looking up the rest from reference TRBV19 and TRBJ2-5 gives the full variable domain: DGGITQSPKYLFRKEGQNVTLSCEQNLNHDAMYWYRQDPGQGLRLIYYSQIVNDFQKGDIAEGYSVSREKKESFPLTVTSAQKNPTAFYLCATGTGAQETQYFGPGTRLLVL.

This clonotype was seen more than once but under ten times. This rearrangement joins TRBV6-5 to TRBJ2-1, with 12 bases matching TRBD2. Germline CDR1 MNHEY, CDR2 SVGAGI. The CDR3 covers 15 residues. The ends lost 2 bases at V and 6 bases at J; junction bases unmatched: 2. The CDR3 region has the DNA TGTGCCAGCAGTTACGAACTAGCGGGGGGCAATGAGCAGTTCTTC. The encoded protein is CASSYELAGGNEQFF.

This clonotype was counted between two and nine times. The chain links TRBV7-8 to TRBJ2-2; 7 positions agree with TRBD2. This CDR3 is 14 amino acids long. Germline CDR1 is SGHVS and CDR2 is FQNEAQ. The ends lost 5 bases at V and 6 bases at J; junction bases unmatched: 6. DNA of the CDR3: TGTGCCAGCAGCCCCAGGGAGGGGTCCGGGGAGCTGTTTTTT. Amino acid sequence: CASSPREGSGELFF.

This clonotype has only a few counts. The chain is built from TRBV10-1 and TRBJ2-7, with 15 nucleotides matching TRBD2. CDR3 length: 19 residues. Germline values: CDR1 WNHNN, CDR2 SYGVQD (reference sequence). The ends lost 3 bases at V and 2 bases at J; junction bases unmatched: 11. The CDR3 DNA follows: TGCGCCAGCAGTGACCTGGGACTAGCGGGGGGCAAGGCTCCCTACGAGCAGTACTTC. Protein product: CASSDLGLAGGKAPYEQYF.

This clonotype was found a few times. The J gene is TRBJ1-2, the V gene TRBV20-1; the D is unclear. Trimming took off 3 bases at V and 6 bases at J, with 11 bases between the two ends. Germline-derived CDR1 and CDR2 are DFQATT and SNEGSKA (reference sequence). The CDR3 covers 12 residues. Written as DNA, the CDR3 is TGCAGTGCTAGCGGTAGGGCGGATGGCTACACCTTC. Translated: CSASGRADGYTF.

This clonotype was counted only a few times. The chain recombines TRBV7-3 with TRBJ1-1, with TRBD1 as a possible D gene (5 bases). The ends were cut back, 2 bases at V and 1 base at J, with 11 bases in the middle. CDR1 is SGHTA, CDR2 FQGTGA, per germline. The CDR3 has 15 residues. CDR3 sequence: CASSLSGVPNTEAFF. The CDR3 region has the DNA TGTGCCAGCAGCTTATCGGGGGTTCCGAACACTGAAGCTTTCTTT.

V gene TRBV6-1 combines with J gene TRBJ1-5, with D perhaps matching TRBD1 (5 bases). CDR1 is MNHNS and CDR2 is SASEGT in the germline V gene. The V end lost 6 bases, the J end lost 1 base, and 16 bases lay between the germline ends. The CDR3 has 16 residues. CDR3 in DNA: TGTGCCAGCAGGTCCGGGGCTTTAATGAGCAATCAGCCCCAGCATTTT. Its protein is CASRSGALMSNQPQHF.

This clonotype was observed a few times. The chain links TRBV7-9 to TRBJ2-3, with TRBD2 matching 8 bases. This CDR3 spans 17 amino acids. Germline V gene lookup returns CDR1 SEHNR and CDR2 FQNEAQ (reference sequence). The V and J ends lost 5 bases and 7 bases, in that order; junction bases with no gene match: 17. The CDR3 DNA reads as TGTGCCAGCAGCCCTCGGACCGTCGCGGGGGGTCCACATACGCAGTATTTT. Protein: CASSPRTVAGGPHTQYF.

This clonotype came up a few times. This CDR3 is CASSYRRGGGTQYF. In DNA form, the CDR3 reads TGTGCCAGCAGCTACCGCAGGGGGGGTGGGACCCAGTACTTC. The rearrangement links TRBV6-8 to TRBJ2-5; D is possibly TRBD1 or TRBD2 (7 bases each). The length of the CDR3 is 14 residues. V lost 6 bases to trimming and J lost 7 bases, with 18 bases between them. Germline assignment: CDR1 MNHGY and CDR2 SAAAGT.